The entry below describes one T cell receptor (beta chain). The antigen is not known. The source of the sample is a study of cytomegalovirus exposure and HLA in healthy donors. The CDR3 has 16 amino acids. Germline CDR1 reads SGHNT; CDR2 reads YYREEE (reference sequence). Trimming shortened V by 2 bases and J by 0 bases, and 9 bases separated the two germline ends. Profiling relied on immunoSEQ multiplex PCR, and the TCRdb table lists in-frame clones only, not all of them. In the table there are approximately 230,000 clones, roughly nine tenths of which are singletons. Separation from the approximately 670-subject first cohort characterized the roughly 120-subject validation cohort, to which the donors belonged. Study-wide findings and caveats: A few chains linked to CMV were shown in vitro to be specific for CMV antigens. According to reports, the classifier identified cytomegalovirus status with high specificity and sensitivity. According to a subsequent analysis, TCR clusters from the first cohort were inclined to appear together in the 120 or so validation repertoires.

The receptor's source is a young man in good health and CMV-seropositive. This sequence joins TRBV5-4 and TRBJ2-6; D call uncertain. The material sequenced was PBMCs. CDR3 nucleotides: TGTGCCAGCAGCTTCTATAGTAGCTCTGGGGCCAACGTCCTGACTTTC. Translating it yields CASSFYSSSGANVLTF.